Each of the 2 T cell receptor beta chains below was sequenced from the same sample in a study of blood T cell repertoires in COVID-19. Sequenced by immunoSEQ multiplex PCR; TCRdb stores in-frame clones only, minus some. This sample has a few hundred thousand clones, with approximately 84% found just once. Material: PBMCs or T cells enriched from blood (not recorded which). The receptors here all came from a woman between 25 and 40 years old who had recovered from COVID-19.

The chain combines TRBV12-3 or TRBV12-4 with TRBJ2-5; 9 bases map to TRBD1. CDR3 size: 13 residues. V dropped 8 bases and J dropped 0; count of bases not matched to a gene: 1. CDR3 bases: TGTGCCAGCGGGACAGGGTACCAAGAGACCCAGTACTTC. Its protein is CASGTGYQETQYF.

J is TRBJ1-1 and V is TRBV7-2; D call uncertain. V was cut by 4 bases and J by 4 bases, with 10 bases left in between. The CDR3 is made up of 13 amino acids. Germline CDR1 SGHTA, CDR2 FQGNSA. In nucleotides, the CDR3 is TGTGCCAGCAGCTACGGGATAACCACTGAAGCTTTCTTT. This gives the protein CASSYGITTEAFF.